Shown below are 25 T cell receptor beta chains from a single sample sequenced in a study of blood T cell repertoires in COVID-19. Here immunoSEQ multiplex PCR was the method, and the copy in TCRdb shows in-frame clones only, minus some. The data show over 80,000 clones, roughly 78% seen once. Specimen: peripheral blood. The receptors here all came from a woman between 70 and 85 years old with acute or convalescent COVID-19.

V gene TRBV25-1 combines with J gene TRBJ1-2; TRBD1 agrees at 7 bases. Germline V CDR1 and CDR2: MGHDK, SYGVNS. V lost 3 bases, J lost 8 bases, and 12 bases stayed unmatched. The CDR3 runs to 15 residues. DNA of the CDR3: TGTGCCAGCAGTGATACGGGACAGAACATGCGCGGCTACACCTTC. Protein product: CASSDTGQNMRGYTF.

The chain carries TRBV2 and TRBJ2-5; D may be TRBD2 (6 bases). The CDR3 is 12 residues long. Trimming removed 8 bases at V and 5 bases at J, with 12 bases between. Germline V CDR1 and CDR2: SNHLY, FYNNEI. The CDR3 DNA sequence: TGTGCCAGCGGGGGGAGCAGGGAGACCCAGTACTTC. This translates into CASGGSRETQYF.

The table lists this clone with a few counts. The chain has TRBV28 and TRBJ1-2; TRBD1 is a possible D gene (6 bases). With 5 bases removed from V and 4 bases from J, the gap between germline ends came to 11 bases. In germline, CDR1 is MDHEN, CDR2 SYDVKM. The CDR3 contains 13 residues. CDR3 amino acids: CASSRDTVYGYTF. In nucleotides, the CDR3 is TGTGCCAGCAGTCGGGACACTGTCTATGGCTACACCTTC.

This chain connects TRBV29-1 to TRBJ1-1, with D uncertain. The ends were cut back, 6 bases at V and 0 bases at J, with 5 bases in the middle. Germline CDR1 and CDR2: SQVTM and ANQGSEA. This CDR3 spans 11 amino acids. The CDR3 coding sequence is TGCAGCGTCGCTATGAACACTGAAGCTTTCTTT. It codes for CSVAMNTEAFF.

CDR3 in DNA: TGTGCCAGCAGCTTCATCGACAGGGTTAATTCACCCCTCCACTTT. This sequence encodes CASSFIDRVNSPLHF. This rearrangement joins TRBV12-1 to TRBJ1-6; TRBD1, as called in the table, went unchecked against the DNA. TRBV12-1 is listed as a pseudogene. This CDR3 comprises 15 residues.

V is TRBV28 and J is TRBJ1-1, with 11 bases aligning to TRBD1. V shed 10 bases and J 0 bases; nucleotides not matched to a gene: 4. The CDR3 sequence is 14 residues long. CDR1 is MDHEN, CDR2 SYDVKM, per germline. CDR3 residues: CATGTGGMNTEAFF. CDR3 coding DNA: TGTGCCACAGGGACAGGGGGTATGAACACTGAAGCTTTCTTT.

This chain joins TRBV5-6 and TRBJ2-1; TRBD2 matches 7 bases. CDR3 size: 16 residues. V shed 0 bases, J shed 2 bases, and the junction held 5 bases outside the gene matches. From germline, CDR1 is SGHDT and CDR2 YYEEEE. The CDR3 DNA follows: TGTGCCAGCAGCTTGGGCGGCGCGGGGGCCTACAATGAGCAGTTCTTC. Its translation is CASSLGGAGAYNEQFF.

This chain uses TRBV5-6 with TRBJ2-1, with 8 nucleotides matching TRBD2. With V trimmed by 0 bases and J by 13 bases, 6 bases remained unmatched. Per the germline V gene, CDR1 is SGHDT and CDR2 is YYEEEE. There are 13 residues in the CDR3. The CDR3 DNA follows: TGTGCCAGCAGCTTGGTGTTAGCGGGGCCACAGTTCTTC. Encoded protein: CASSLVLAGPQFF.

V and J are TRBV7-2 and TRBJ1-2, with 8 bases fitting TRBD1. The CDR3 length is 15 residues. Trimming at V came to 5 bases and at J to 1 base, leaving 6 bases not matched to a gene. Germline V gene lookup returns CDR1 SGHTA and CDR2 FQGNSA. The CDR3 DNA follows: TGTGCCAGCAGCCCGAAGGGACAGGTTAACTATGGCTACACCTTC. Protein: CASSPKGQVNYGYTF.

The chain couples TRBV19 to TRBJ2-1; perhaps TRBD1 as D (6 bases). The CDR3 extends over 14 amino acids. V lost 4 bases to trimming and J lost 6 bases, with 13 bases between them. Looked up from germline, CDR1 is LNHDA and CDR2 is SQIVND (reference sequence). The CDR3 reads CASSTLAGVNEQFF. As DNA, the CDR3 is TGTGCCAGTAGTACCCTCGCAGGGGTCAATGAGCAGTTCTTC.

CDR3 amino acids: CASSKTGSGANVLTF. In DNA, the CDR3 is TGTGCCAGTAGTAAAACAGGGTCTGGGGCCAACGTCCTGACTTTC. The chain joins TRBV19 to TRBJ2-6, with D perhaps TRBD1 (6 bases). The CDR3 runs 15 residues. The V end was cut by 4 bases, the J end by 1 base, with 8 bases between. Germline assignment: CDR1 LNHDA and CDR2 SQIVND (reference sequence).

This clone was seen once. CDR3: CAWDREFGPQHF. DNA of the CDR3: TGTGCCTGGGACAGGGAATTCGGGCCCCAGCATTTT. The chain recombines TRBV30 with TRBJ1-5, with TRBD1 identical over 7 bases. CDR1 is GTSNPN and CDR2 is SVGIG in the germline V gene (reference sequence). There are 12 residues in the CDR3. After removal of 5 bases from V and 9 bases from J, the junction contained 7 bases not matched to a gene.

The rearrangement links TRBV5-4 to TRBJ2-1; 7 nucleotides align to TRBD1. J lost 2 bases, V lost 0 bases, and 5 bases had no gene match. CDR3 length: 16 residues. Germline CDR1 reads SGHNT; CDR2 reads YYREEE (reference sequence). This CDR3 is CASSLEGAAAYNEQFF. DNA of the CDR3: TGTGCCAGCAGCTTGGAGGGGGCCGCGGCCTACAATGAGCAGTTCTTC.

This clone was counted once. The V and J genes are TRBV3-1 (or the pseudogene TRBV3-2) and TRBJ2-1, with 11 positions matching TRBD2. Germline V gene sequence: CDR1 LGHDT, CDR2 YNNKEL (reference sequence). Losses at the gene ends were 5 bases for V and 9 bases for J; bases not matched to a gene: 6. The CDR3 sequence is 14 residues long. The CDR3 nucleotides read TGTGCCAGCAGCTATAGCGGGGGGGCCCCTGAGCAGTTCTTC. It yields the protein CASSYSGGAPEQFF.

In its sample, this clone was seen a few times. The V call is TRBV6-5, the J call TRBJ1-5, with TRBD1 matching over 10 bases. The J segment lost 5 bases and the V segment lost 5 bases, leaving 3 bases of the junction unmatched. The CDR3 consists of 14 residues. Germline V gene data show CDR1 as MNHEY and CDR2 as SVGAGI. The DNA of the CDR3 is TGTGCCAGCAGTCCGGGGACAGGGGATCAGCCCCAGCATTTT. It yields the protein CASSPGTGDQPQHF.

This clone has more than one count but fewer than ten. The chain has TRBV10-3 and TRBJ1-2; the match to TRBD1 covers 8 bases. The CDR3 length is 13 residues. CDR1 is ENHRY and CDR2 is SYGVKD in the germline V gene. V shed 6 bases, J shed 6 bases, and the junction held 6 bases outside the gene matches. The CDR3 nucleotides are TGTGCCATCAGGGTGGACAGGGTAAATGGCTACACCTTC. Protein: CAIRVDRVNGYTF.

This chain's CDR3 is CASSPTEGGALAKNIQYF. CDR3 DNA sequence: TGTGCCAGCAGCCCCACAGAGGGGGGGGCTTTAGCCAAAAACATTCAGTACTTC. The chain uses TRBV3-1 (or the pseudogene TRBV3-2) and TRBJ2-4; D is perhaps TRBD2 (7 bases). CDR1 LGHDT and CDR2 YNNKEL come from the germline V gene (reference sequence). The CDR3 has 18 amino acids. Trimming took 4 bases from V and 0 from J, leaving 19 bases between them.

The chain joins TRBV9 to TRBJ2-3, with 12 bases identical to TRBD2. The V segment lost 2 bases and the J segment 0 bases; nucleotides outside the gene matches: 4. CDR1 and CDR2 (germline): SGDLS, YYNGEE. The CDR3 contains 17 residues. The CDR3 region has the DNA TGTGCCAGCAGCGTGGCTAGCGGGGGGGCTAGCACAGATACGCAGTATTTT. Its protein product is CASSVASGGASTDTQYF.

V and J are TRBV2 and TRBJ1-5, with a possible D match to TRBD1 (6 bases). The CDR3 is 14 amino acids. CDR1 SNHLY and CDR2 FYNNEI come from the germline V gene. V was clipped by 2 bases and J by 4 bases, with 9 bases between them. The DNA of the CDR3 is TGTGCCAGCAGTGAACGGGGGGCAAATCAGCCCCAGCATTTT. It yields the protein CASSERGANQPQHF.

The chain employs TRBV30 and TRBJ1-6, with TRBD1 as a possible D gene (5 bases). The CDR3 has 17 amino acids. V was shortened by 4 bases and J by 7 bases, with 23 bases between the two germline ends. CDR1 is GTSNPN, CDR2 SVGIG, per germline (reference sequence). CDR3: CAWTKGAGTGGNSPLHF. The CDR3 bases are TGTGCCTGGACGAAAGGCGCGGGGACCGGGGGAAATTCACCCCTCCACTTT.

The V call is TRBV9, the J call TRBJ2-7; 8 nucleotides agree with TRBD1. The V segment lost 0 bases and the J segment 7 bases; nucleotides outside the gene matches: 9. Germline loops: CDR1 SGDLS, CDR2 YYNGEE. CDR3 size: 15 residues. CDR3 sequence: CASSVDPGGDWEQYF. CDR3 nucleotides: TGTGCCAGCAGCGTAGACCCAGGGGGCGATTGGGAGCAGTACTTC.

The chain recombines TRBV30 with TRBJ1-5, with 11 bases identical to TRBD1. The ends lost 1 base at V and 2 bases at J; junction bases unmatched: 7. The CDR3 contains 17 residues. Per germline, CDR1 GTSNPN and CDR2 SVGIG (reference sequence). CDR3 amino acids: CAWSGGPGQGGNQPQHF. CDR3 in DNA: TGTGCCTGGAGTGGGGGACCGGGACAGGGGGGCAATCAGCCCCAGCATTTT.

This chain uses TRBV18 with TRBJ2-7; the match to TRBD2 covers 10 bases. CDR3 size: 15 residues. CDR1 and CDR2 from the germline V gene are KGHSH and LQKENI. J lost 5 bases, V lost 5 bases, and 9 bases had no gene match. The CDR3 spells CASSSRSGGADEQYF. CDR3 DNA sequence: TGTGCCAGCTCATCACGGAGCGGGGGGGCTGACGAGCAGTACTTC.

This rearrangement joins TRBV6-6 to TRBJ1-4; tentatively, D is TRBD1 (6 bases). Germline loops: CDR1 MNHNY, CDR2 SVGAGI (reference sequence). This CDR3 is built from 16 residues. V lost 6 bases to trimming and J lost 7 bases, with 21 bases between them. CDR3 loop: CASRRDRSNKGEKLFF. In DNA, the CDR3 is TGTGCCAGCAGGAGAGACAGGTCGAATAAGGGTGAAAAACTGTTTTTT.

This clone showed up just once. The chain couples TRBV6-5 to TRBJ1-2, with 9 bases aligning to TRBD1. The CDR3 contains 14 residues. Germline V gives CDR1 MNHEY, CDR2 SVGAGI. V shed 5 bases and J 4 bases; nucleotides not matched to a gene: 5. The CDR3 DNA sequence: TGTGCCAGCAGTCGGACAGGGGCGCCCTATGGCTACACCTTC. Its protein product is CASSRTGAPYGYTF.